A single sample gave rise to the 29 T cell receptor beta chains below, sequenced in a study of shared clonotypes between healthy human individuals. The assay was immunoSEQ multiplex PCR, and TCRdb's table has in-frame clones only and misses some. Counted here are some 980,000 clones, about three quarters occurring once; the ten biggest clones make up nearly 1.5%. Sequenced sample: memory CD4+ T cells sorted from blood. Regarding subset: CD45RA-negative fraction. These receptors were collected from a man between 18 and 29 years old in good health.

V and J are TRBV7-3 and TRBJ2-3; 10 positions agree with TRBD2. Germline trimming cut 5 bases from V and 0 bases from J; bases unmatched to any gene: 14. The CDR3 consists of 19 residues. CDR1 is SGHTA, CDR2 FQGTGA, per germline. CDR3 coding DNA: TGTGCCAGCAGCCGACACGCCCTCACTAGCGGGGCCAGCACAGATACGCAGTATTTT. It is translated as CASSRHALTSGASTDTQYF.

With regard to this clone: Other DNA sequences of this sample code for an identical CDR3. This chain links TRBV18 with TRBJ2-7, with 9 bases lining up with TRBD1. The germline V gene encodes CDR1 KGHSH and CDR2 LQKENI. The CDR3 totals 13 residues. The ends lost 3 bases at V and 7 bases at J; junction bases unmatched: 4. The chain's CDR3 is CASSPGTGREQYF. CDR3 coding DNA: TGTGCCAGCTCACCGGGGACAGGGAGGGAGCAGTACTTC.

The V gene is TRBV11-2, the J gene TRBJ2-2; D gene unclear. From germline, CDR1 is SGHAT and CDR2 FQNNGV. The CDR3 has 14 amino acids. Trimming cost V 3 bases and J 2 bases, with 7 bases left between them. CDR3 protein: CASSFVENTGELFF. CDR3 coding DNA: TGTGCCAGCAGCTTCGTCGAAAACACCGGGGAGCTGTTTTTT.

The rearrangement joins TRBV7-2 to TRBJ1-2; D remains ambiguous. V shed 2 bases and J shed 4 bases, with 14 bases lying between them. The germline gives CDR1 SGHTA, CDR2 FQGNSA. CDR3 length: 15 residues. The CDR3 DNA reads TGTGCCAGCAGCTTAAGGTCGGTAGGTGCCTATGGCTACACCTTC. It translates to CASSLRSVGAYGYTF.

This rearrangement joins TRBV10-3 to TRBJ2-5, with 8 bases matching TRBD1. CDR1 is ENHRY and CDR2 is SYGVKD in the germline V gene. This CDR3 is built from 13 residues. Trimming at V came to 7 bases and at J to 10 bases, leaving 11 bases not matched to a gene. CDR3 in DNA: TGTGCCATCATTATAGGGACAGGAAAGGACCAGTACTTC. Its translation: CAIIIGTGKDQYF.

The chain links TRBV5-4 to TRBJ2-7; 7 bases agree with TRBD2. Unmatched junction bases numbered 11, after V lost 2 bases and J lost 6 bases. The CDR3 runs 15 residues. Germline V gene sequence: CDR1 SGHNT, CDR2 YYREEE (reference sequence). This chain's CDR3 is CASSFQASGRGEQYF. DNA for the CDR3: TGTGCCAGCAGCTTCCAGGCTAGCGGCCGGGGCGAGCAGTACTTC.

This chain connects TRBV6-1 to TRBJ1-1; maybe TRBD1 (5 bases). This CDR3 is 12 amino acids long. Trimming removed 7 bases at V and 12 bases at J, with 18 bases between. The germline CDR1 and CDR2 sequences are MNHNS and SASEGT. The CDR3 DNA sequence: TGTGCCAGCACCTCCAGGGTCTTATTTTCTTTCTTT. It encodes CASTSRVLFSFF.

The sample holds a few counts of this clone. Other DNA sequences of this sample code for an identical CDR3. The chain uses TRBV18 and TRBJ1-5; no definite D call. Trimming left V 1 base short and J 4 bases short, with 5 bases between. The CDR3 runs to 13 residues. Looked up from germline, CDR1 is KGHSH and CDR2 is LQKENI. The CDR3 is CASSPLSNQPQHF. The CDR3 DNA reads TGTGCCAGCTCACCACTCTCTAATCAGCCCCAGCATTTT.

The chain has TRBV19 and TRBJ1-1; D unresolved. V was pared by 5 bases and J by 1 base, with 8 bases between. CDR1 LNHDA and CDR2 SQIVND come from the germline V gene (reference sequence). This CDR3 has 13 amino acids. CDR3 nucleotides: TGTGCCAGTAGTCCCCCCGAGAACACTGAAGCTTTCTTT. Its protein is CASSPPENTEAFF.

V usage is TRBV7-9 and J usage is TRBJ2-1; D may match TRBD1 or TRBD2 (5 bases each). The CDR3 totals 16 residues. Trimming took 0 bases from V and 0 from J, leaving 9 bases between them. Looked up from germline, CDR1 is SEHNR and CDR2 is FQNEAQ (reference sequence). The CDR3 region has the DNA TGTGCCAGCAGCTTAGCGCCCGGGGCCTCCTACAATGAGCAGTTCTTC. This translates into CASSLAPGASYNEQFF.

The sample holds a few counts of this clone. This chain connects TRBV2 to TRBJ2-7, with unresolved D. CDR1 is SNHLY, CDR2 FYNNEI, per germline. The CDR3 contains 13 residues. V dropped 4 bases and J dropped 3 bases, with 10 bases sitting between them. DNA of the CDR3: TGTGCCAGCAGTGTGGGTTGGAACTACGAGCAGTACTTC. Protein: CASSVGWNYEQYF.

The CDR3 DNA sequence: TGTGCCAGCTCTCCTTTTGAGGGCGTGGGGGAACGTGAGCAGTTCTTC. Translated, it gives CASSPFEGVGEREQFF. The gene calls are TRBV9 and TRBJ2-1; the D gene could be TRBD1 or TRBD2 (5 bases each). V lost 7 bases, J lost 9 bases, and 26 bases lay in between. CDR1 SGDLS and CDR2 YYNGEE come from the germline V gene. The CDR3 covers 16 residues.

The CDR3 loop reads CASGQTGGPLISGANVLTF. The CDR3 DNA reads TGCGCCAGCGGCCAGACAGGAGGACCCCTTATCTCTGGGGCCAACGTCCTGACTTTC. The genes are TRBV23-1 and TRBJ2-6, with D possibly being TRBD1 (6 bases). TRBV23-1 counts as an open reading frame of uncertain function. The CDR3 contains 19 residues. V was pared by 8 bases and J by 0 bases, with 23 bases between.

V gene TRBV7-2 combines with J gene TRBJ2-3; 9 bases are shared with TRBD2. V was clipped by 2 bases and J by 1 base; unmatched bases: 7. The CDR3 loop spans 17 amino acids. Germline CDR1 SGHTA, CDR2 FQGNSA. The chain's CDR3 is CASSLSKTSGGTDTQYF. The DNA for the CDR3 is TGTGCCAGCAGCTTATCAAAGACTAGCGGAGGCACAGATACGCAGTATTTT.

The chain has TRBV7-9 and TRBJ2-5, with 9 bases fitting TRBD2. The CDR3 loop spans 15 amino acids. From germline, CDR1 is SEHNR and CDR2 FQNEAQ (reference sequence). The junction had 4 bases not matched to a gene; V was cut back by 0 bases and J by 5 bases. CDR3 nucleotides: TGTGCCAGCAGCTTAGCAGCGGGGGGCCACGAGACCCAGTACTTC. Its translation is CASSLAAGGHETQYF.

The rearrangement links TRBV4-1 to TRBJ2-4; TRBD2 aligns across 8 bases. V lost 2 bases, J lost 4 bases, and 4 bases stayed unmatched. The CDR3 has 15 residues. Germline assignment: CDR1 MGHRA and CDR2 YSYEKL. CDR3 region: CASSQLGLEKNIQYF. The CDR3 coding sequence is TGCGCCAGCAGCCAACTGGGACTAGAGAAAAACATTCAGTACTTC.

The rearrangement links TRBV9 to TRBJ2-3, with D hard to call. The V end was cut by 4 bases, the J end by 2 bases, with 8 bases between. Germline V gene lookup returns CDR1 SGDLS and CDR2 YYNGEE. This CDR3 spans 13 amino acids. The CDR3 loop reads CASSRAITDTQYF. The CDR3 DNA reads TGTGCCAGCAGCCGGGCTATCACAGATACGCAGTATTTT.

This chain connects TRBV7-8 to TRBJ2-3, with TRBD2 matching over 10 bases. CDR1 and CDR2 (germline): SGHVS, FQNEAQ. This CDR3 is built from 14 residues. Unmatched junction bases numbered 7, after V lost 8 bases and J lost 5 bases. The CDR3 is CASESGGAEDTQYF. The CDR3, as DNA: TGTGCCAGCGAGAGCGGGGGGGCCGAAGATACGCAGTATTTT. Full variable domain (outside the CDR3, taken from reference TRBV7-8 and TRBJ2-3): GAGVSQSPRYKVAKRGQDVALRCDPISGHVSLFWYQQALGQGPEFLTYFQNEAQLDKSGLPSDRFFAERPEGSVSTLKIQRTQQEDSAVYLCASESGGAEDTQYFGPGTRLTVL.

The chain is built from TRBV18 and TRBJ1-4; weak D call: TRBD1 (5 bases). The germline V and J ends were trimmed by 4 bases and 7 bases, with 19 bases remaining between them. CDR1 is KGHSH and CDR2 is LQKENI in the germline V gene. This CDR3 has 16 amino acids. CDR3 coding DNA: TGTGCCAGCTCACAGCTTTTAGGGGCACGCGCTGAAAAACTGTTTTTT. This gives the protein CASSQLLGARAEKLFF. Full variable domain (outside the CDR3, taken from reference TRBV18 and TRBJ1-4): NAGVMQNPRHLVRRRGQEARLRCSPMKGHSHVYWYRQLPEEGLKFMVYLQKENIIDESGMPKERFSAEFPKEGPSILRIQQVVRGDSAAYFCASSQLLGARAEKLFFGSGTQLSVL.

This sequence joins TRBV2 and TRBJ1-3; D is unclear. Germline V gene lookup returns CDR1 SNHLY and CDR2 FYNNEI. Between the trimmed V and J ends, which lost 4 bases and 0 bases, there was a span of 10 bases. The CDR3 sequence is 15 residues long. The CDR3 spells CASSVTGNSGNTIYF. The CDR3 nucleotides read TGTGCCAGCAGTGTAACGGGAAACTCTGGAAACACCATATATTTT.

The chain combines TRBV7-6 with TRBJ2-5; D is uncertain. V was trimmed by 5 bases and J by 4 bases, leaving 17 bases between them. The CDR3 runs 15 residues. Germline values: CDR1 SGHVS, CDR2 FNYEAQ. CDR3 nucleotide sequence: TGTGCCAGCAGCCCCACTACCCTCTCTAGAGAGACCCAGTACTTC. This gives the protein CASSPTTLSRETQYF.

Comment on this clone: Distinct nucleotide sequences in the sample also encode this CDR3. The chain combines TRBV5-6 with TRBJ1-1, with D uncertain. V was cut by 3 bases and J by 0 bases, with 15 bases left in between. The CDR3 has 16 residues. CDR1 is SGHDT, CDR2 YYEEEE, per germline. The CDR3 DNA follows: TGTGCCAGCAGCTCCTGGGCGGGCGGACTGAACACTGAAGCTTTCTTT. Translation: CASSSWAGGLNTEAFF.

The J gene is TRBJ1-2, the V gene TRBV19, with D possibly being TRBD1 (6 bases). Trimming took 5 bases from V and 4 from J, leaving 11 bases between them. CDR3 length: 13 residues. Germline V CDR1 and CDR2: LNHDA, SQIVND (reference sequence). The CDR3 DNA sequence: TGTGCCAGTAGTTGGGACACAGGCTATGGCTACACCTTC. Encoded protein: CASSWDTGYGYTF.

DNA for the CDR3: TGTGCCAGCAGCCCGATCCGGGGTTCCTATGGCTACACCTTC. It encodes CASSPIRGSYGYTF. The chain employs TRBV7-9 and TRBJ1-2; D is undetermined. The CDR3 has 14 amino acids. The germline V gene encodes CDR1 SEHNR and CDR2 FQNEAQ (reference sequence). V was trimmed by 5 bases and J by 4 bases, leaving 14 bases between them.

The CDR3 loop is CASSLFGGTHEQYF. In DNA form, the CDR3 reads TGTGCCAGCAGTTTATTCGGGGGTACCCACGAGCAGTACTTC. The chain joins TRBV27 to TRBJ2-7, with a tentative D call TRBD2 (6 bases). Germline CDR1 and CDR2: MNHEY and SMNVEV (reference sequence). V shed 1 base and J shed 5 bases, with 12 bases lying between them. This CDR3 is 14 amino acids long.

CDR3 DNA: TGTGCCAGCAGCCAAGGGTCTCCCGGGGAGCTGTTTTTT. Its protein is CASSQGSPGELFF. The chain employs TRBV14 and TRBJ2-2; D is unclear. Germline V gene lookup returns CDR1 SGHDN and CDR2 FVKESK. The CDR3 is 13 amino acids. V was shortened by 1 base and J by 6 bases, with 6 bases between the two germline ends.

This rearrangement joins TRBV5-1 to TRBJ2-2; 9 bases are a match to TRBD2. The trim removed 0 bases at V and 0 bases at J, leaving 3 bases unmatched. The CDR3 is 17 residues long. Germline CDR1 reads SGHRS; CDR2 reads YFSETQ. The CDR3 loop reads CASSLGAGGSNTGELFF. For the CDR3, the DNA is TGCGCCAGCAGCTTGGGAGCGGGGGGCTCGAACACCGGGGAGCTGTTTTTT.

The chain has TRBV7-4 and TRBJ2-2; TRBD1 aligns across 10 bases. The CDR3 has 18 residues. Per the germline V gene, CDR1 is SGHVT and CDR2 is SQSDAQ. Unmatched junction bases numbered 21, after V lost 2 bases and J lost 15 bases. The CDR3: CASSLRFSLRPGQGKLFF. CDR3 DNA: TGTGCCAGCAGCTTACGCTTCTCTCTGAGACCGGGACAGGGGAAGTTGTTTTTT.

The chain couples TRBV6-1 to TRBJ1-2; tentatively, D is TRBD1 (6 bases). The CDR3 extends over 14 amino acids. The germline V gene encodes CDR1 MNHNS and CDR2 SASEGT. V lost 4 bases and J 7 bases, leaving 16 bases between the germline ends. The CDR3 DNA follows: TGTGCCAGCAGTGGCGGGACATTCTATTTTGGCTACACCTTC. It translates to CASSGGTFYFGYTF.